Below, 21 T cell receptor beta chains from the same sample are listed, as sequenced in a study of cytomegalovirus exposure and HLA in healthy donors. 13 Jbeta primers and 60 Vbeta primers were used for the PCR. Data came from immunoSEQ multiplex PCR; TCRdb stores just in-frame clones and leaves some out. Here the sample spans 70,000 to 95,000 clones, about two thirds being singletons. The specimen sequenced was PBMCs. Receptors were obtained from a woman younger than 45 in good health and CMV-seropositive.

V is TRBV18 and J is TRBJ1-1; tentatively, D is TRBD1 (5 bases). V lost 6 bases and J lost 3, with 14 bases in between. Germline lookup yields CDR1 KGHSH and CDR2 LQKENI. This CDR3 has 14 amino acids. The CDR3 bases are TGTGCCAGCTCGCGACAGTTTGGGGACACTGAAGCTTTCTTT. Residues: CASSRQFGDTEAFF.

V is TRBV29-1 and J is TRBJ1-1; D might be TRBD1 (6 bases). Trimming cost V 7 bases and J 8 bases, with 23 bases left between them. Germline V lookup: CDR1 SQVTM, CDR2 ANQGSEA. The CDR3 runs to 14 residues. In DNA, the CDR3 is TGCAGCGCCCGACCTCAGACAGGATCTGCCGAAGCTTTCTTT. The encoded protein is CSARPQTGSAEAFF. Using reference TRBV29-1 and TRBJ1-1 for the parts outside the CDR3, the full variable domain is SAVISQKPSRDICQRGTSLTIQCQVDSQVTMMFWYRQQPGQSLTLIATANQGSEATYESGFVIDKFPISRPNLTFSTLTVSNMSPEDSSIYLCSARPQTGSAEAFFGQGTRLTVV.

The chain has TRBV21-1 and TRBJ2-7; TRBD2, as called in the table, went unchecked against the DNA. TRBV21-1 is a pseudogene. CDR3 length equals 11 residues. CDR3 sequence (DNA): TGTGCCAGCAGAACTTCCTACGAGCAGTACTTC. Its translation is CASRTSYEQYF.

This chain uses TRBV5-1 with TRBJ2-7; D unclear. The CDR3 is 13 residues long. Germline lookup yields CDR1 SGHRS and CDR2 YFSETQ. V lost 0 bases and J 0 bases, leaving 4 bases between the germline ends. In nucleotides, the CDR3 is TGCGCCAGCAGCTTGGCTTCCTCCTACGAGCAGTACTTC. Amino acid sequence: CASSLASSYEQYF.

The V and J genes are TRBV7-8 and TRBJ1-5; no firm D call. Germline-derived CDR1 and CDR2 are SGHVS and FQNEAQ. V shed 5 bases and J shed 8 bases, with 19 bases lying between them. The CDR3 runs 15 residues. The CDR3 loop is CASSQSGGIKEPQHF. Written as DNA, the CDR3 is TGTGCCAGCAGCCAATCGGGAGGGATCAAAGAGCCCCAGCATTTT.

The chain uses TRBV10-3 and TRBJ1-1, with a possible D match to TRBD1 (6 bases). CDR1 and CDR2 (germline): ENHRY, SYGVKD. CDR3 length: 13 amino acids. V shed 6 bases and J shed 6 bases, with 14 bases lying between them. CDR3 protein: CAIRSTGRPEAFF. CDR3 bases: TGTGCCATCAGGTCCACAGGGCGCCCTGAAGCTTTCTTT.

The CDR3 loop is CASSYSGGVGGELFF. The CDR3 nucleotides are TGTGCCAGCAGCTACAGCGGGGGAGTGGGCGGGGAGCTGTTTTTT. V and J are TRBV11-3 and TRBJ2-2; 8 bases map to TRBD2. Germline V lookup: CDR1 SGHNT, CDR2 YENEEA. The junction had 8 bases not matched to a gene; V was cut back by 4 bases and J by 7 bases. CDR3 length equals 15 residues.

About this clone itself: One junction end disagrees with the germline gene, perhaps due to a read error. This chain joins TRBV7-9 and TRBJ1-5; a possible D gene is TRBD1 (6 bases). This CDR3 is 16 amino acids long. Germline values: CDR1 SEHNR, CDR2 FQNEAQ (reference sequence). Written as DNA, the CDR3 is TGTTCCAGCAGCTTAGCGCAGGGGTATAGCAATCAGCCCCAGCATTTT. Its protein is CSSSLAQGYSNQPQHF.

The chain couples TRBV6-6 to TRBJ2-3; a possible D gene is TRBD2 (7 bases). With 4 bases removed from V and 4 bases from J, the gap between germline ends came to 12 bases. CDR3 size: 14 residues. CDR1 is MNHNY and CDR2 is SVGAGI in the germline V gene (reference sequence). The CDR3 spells CASSSGGPPDTQYF. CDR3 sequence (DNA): TGTGCCAGCAGTTCCGGGGGGCCCCCAGATACGCAGTATTTT.

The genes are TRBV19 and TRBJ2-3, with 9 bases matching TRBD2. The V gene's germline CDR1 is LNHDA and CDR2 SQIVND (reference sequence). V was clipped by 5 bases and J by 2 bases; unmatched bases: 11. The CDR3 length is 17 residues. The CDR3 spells CASSPGLAPGFTDTQYF. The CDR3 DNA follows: TGTGCCAGTAGTCCAGGACTAGCGCCGGGATTCACAGATACGCAGTATTTT.

DNA of the CDR3: TGTGCCAGCAGTCGAGGGACAGGGGGCATGAGTGGCTACACCTTC. Protein product: CASSRGTGGMSGYTF. The rearrangement joins TRBV6-5 to TRBJ1-2, with 12 bases that match TRBD1. CDR1 is MNHEY, CDR2 SVGAGI, per germline. CDR3 length equals 15 residues. V was clipped by 5 bases and J by 7 bases; unmatched bases: 8.

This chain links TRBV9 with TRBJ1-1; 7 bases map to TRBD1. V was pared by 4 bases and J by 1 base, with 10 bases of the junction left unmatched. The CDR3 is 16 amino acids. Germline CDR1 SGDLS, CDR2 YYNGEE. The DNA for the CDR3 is TGTGCCAGCAGCCCCGATAGGGGACAGAGGAACACTGAAGCTTTCTTT. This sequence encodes CASSPDRGQRNTEAFF.

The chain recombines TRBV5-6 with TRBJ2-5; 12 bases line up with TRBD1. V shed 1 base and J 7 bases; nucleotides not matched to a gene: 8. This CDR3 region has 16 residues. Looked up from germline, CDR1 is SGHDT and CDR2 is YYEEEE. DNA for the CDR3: TGTGCCAGCAGCTTGCGGGACAGGGGGCCCGATAGGACCCAGTACTTC. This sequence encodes CASSLRDRGPDRTQYF.

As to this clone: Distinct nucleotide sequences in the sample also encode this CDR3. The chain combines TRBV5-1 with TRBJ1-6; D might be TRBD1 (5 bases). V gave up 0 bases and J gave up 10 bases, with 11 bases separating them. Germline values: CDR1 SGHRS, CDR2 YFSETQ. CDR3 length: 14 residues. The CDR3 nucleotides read TGCGCCAGCAGCTTGGGGCAGGGTGGGTCACCCCTCCACTTT. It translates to CASSLGQGGSPLHF.

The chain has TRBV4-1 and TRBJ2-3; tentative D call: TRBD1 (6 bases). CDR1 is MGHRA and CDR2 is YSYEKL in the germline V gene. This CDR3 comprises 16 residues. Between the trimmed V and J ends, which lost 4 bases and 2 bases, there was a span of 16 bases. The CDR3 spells CASSRGQGGYTDTQYF. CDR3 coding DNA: TGCGCCAGCAGCCGAGGGCAAGGGGGATACACAGATACGCAGTATTTT.

CDR3 DNA sequence: TGTGCCAGCAGTGGAGGAGCGGGGGGGCGGGCAGATACGCAGTATTTT. The encoded protein is CASSGGAGGRADTQYF. V gene TRBV2 combines with J gene TRBJ2-3, with TRBD2 identical over 10 bases. CDR3 length: 16 residues. J lost 4 bases, V lost 4 bases, and 8 bases had no gene match. CDR1 is SNHLY and CDR2 is FYNNEI in the germline V gene.

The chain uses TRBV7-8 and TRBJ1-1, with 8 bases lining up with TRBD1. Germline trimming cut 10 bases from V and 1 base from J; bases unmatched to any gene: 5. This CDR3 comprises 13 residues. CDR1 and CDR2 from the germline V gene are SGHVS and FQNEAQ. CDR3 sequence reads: CATGQGGNTEAFF. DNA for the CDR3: TGTGCCACCGGACAGGGAGGGAACACTGAAGCTTTCTTT.

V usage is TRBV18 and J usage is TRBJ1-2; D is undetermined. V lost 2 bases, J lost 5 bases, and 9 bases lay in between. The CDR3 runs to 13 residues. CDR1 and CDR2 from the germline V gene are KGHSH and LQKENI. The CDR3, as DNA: TGTGCCAGCTCACCAGAGGTCCTATATGGCTACACCTTC. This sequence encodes CASSPEVLYGYTF.

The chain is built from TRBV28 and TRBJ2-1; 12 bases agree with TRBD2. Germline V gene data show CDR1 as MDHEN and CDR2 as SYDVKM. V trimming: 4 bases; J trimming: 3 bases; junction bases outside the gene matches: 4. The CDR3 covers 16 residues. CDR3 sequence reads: CASSSTSGGYYNEQFF. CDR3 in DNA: TGTGCCAGCAGTTCGACTAGCGGGGGCTACTACAATGAGCAGTTCTTC. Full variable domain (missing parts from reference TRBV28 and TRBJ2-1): DVKVTQSSRYLVKRTGEKVFLECVQDMDHENMFWYRQDPGLGLRLIYFSYDVKMKEKGDIPEGYSVSREKKERFSLILESASTNQTSMYLCASSSTSGGYYNEQFFGPGTRLTVL.

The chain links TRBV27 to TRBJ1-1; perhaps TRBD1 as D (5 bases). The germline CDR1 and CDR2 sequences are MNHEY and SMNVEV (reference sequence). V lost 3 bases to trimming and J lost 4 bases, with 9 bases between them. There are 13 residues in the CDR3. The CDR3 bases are TGTGCCAGCAGTTTCTCGGGGGGCACTGAAGCTTTCTTT. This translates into CASSFSGGTEAFF.

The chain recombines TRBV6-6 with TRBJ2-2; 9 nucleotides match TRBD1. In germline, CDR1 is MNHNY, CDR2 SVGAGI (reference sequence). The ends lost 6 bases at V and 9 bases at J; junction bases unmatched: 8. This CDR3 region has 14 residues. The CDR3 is CASSTGQGTRELFF. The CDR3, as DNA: TGTGCCAGCAGCACCGGACAGGGGACGAGGGAGCTGTTTTTT.